Listed below are T cell receptor beta chains from one sample, sequenced in a study of CD8+ T cells in alopecia areata. Clones were sequenced by immunoSEQ multiplex PCR, and TCRdb holds only the in-frame ones, with some missing. The sample has some 200,000 clones, roughly two fifths seen once; the top ten hold over 2.5%. The source was CD4+ T cells sorted from blood, collected at roughly week 36, from a patient treated with tofacitinib. These receptors were collected from a human donor with alopecia areata. The CDR3 runs from the conserved cysteine through the conserved F or W. The order of the fields is D gene, V gene, J gene, clone size, CDR3 protein, CDR3 DNA. A D gene is named only where the DNA matches it firmly. Some rows have no size entry. The others give once, few or many, or a class for an expanded clone.

.	TRBV14	TRBJ2-1	few	CASSHFSSDEQFF	TGTGCCAGCAGCCATTTTAGTTCTGATGAGCAGTTCTTC
.	TRBV7-2	TRBJ2-3	.	CASSLGTVPPGTYF	TGTGCCAGCAGCTTAGGGACAGTCCCCCCAGGTACCTATTTT
TRBD1	TRBV5-6	TRBJ1-1	.	CASSLEGGQVNTEAFF	TGTGCCAGCAGCTTAGAGGGGGGACAGGTGAACACTGAAGCTTTCTTT
.	TRBV23-1	TRBJ2-7	few	CASSQSNEQYF	TGCGCCAGCAGTCAATCCAACGAGCAGTACTTC
TRBD2	TRBV10-3	TRBJ2-7	.	CATQTSGYEQYF	TGTGCCACCCAGACTAGCGGCTACGAGCAGTACTTC
.	TRBV6-5	TRBJ2-3	.	CASSFRLEGHTDTQYF	TGTGCCAGCAGTTTTCGACTGGAGGGGCACACAGATACGCAGTATTTT
.	TRBV6-5	TRBJ2-6	.	CASSQGGSGANVLTF	TGTGCCAGCAGTCAGGGGGGCTCTGGGGCCAACGTCCTGACTTTC
.	TRBV20-1	TRBJ1-5	.	CSAAGTQPQHF	TGCAGTGCCGCAGGGACTCAGCCCCAGCATTTT
TRBD2	TRBV5-1	TRBJ2-2	few	CASSPTSGGITGELFF	TGCGCCAGCAGCCCGACATCGGGGGGAATCACCGGGGAGCTGTTTTTT
TRBD2	TRBV29-1	TRBJ2-5	.	CSVDRTAGVAETQYF	TGCAGCGTTGATAGGACGGCGGGAGTAGCGGAGACCCAGTACTTC
.	TRBV19	TRBJ2-2	.	CASSTDTNTGELFF	TGTGCCAGTAGTACCGATACGAACACCGGGGAGCTGTTTTTT
.	TRBV18	TRBJ2-5	.	CASSPRPPGIDETQYF	TGTGCCAGCTCACCACGTCCGCCGGGTATCGACGAGACCCAGTACTTC
.	TRBV11-2	TRBJ2-3	.	CASSSQRSDTQYF	TGTGCCAGCAGCTCCCAACGGAGCGATACGCAGTATTTT
TRBD2	TRBV30	TRBJ2-3	.	CAWSLGAGGITDTQYF	TGTGCCTGGAGCCTGGGGGCGGGAGGTATCACAGATACGCAGTATTTT
.	TRBV6-1	TRBJ1-2	.	CASRERGLSYGYTF	TGTGCCAGCCGCGAAAGGGGTTTATCCTATGGCTACACCTTC
.	TRBV30	TRBJ1-5	.	CAWSRTYSNQPQHF	TGTGCCTGGAGTCGGACATATAGCAATCAGCCCCAGCATTTT
.	TRBV29-1	TRBJ1-1	.	CSVERAVNTEAFF	TGCAGCGTTGAGAGGGCAGTGAACACTGAAGCTTTCTTT
.	TRBV7-3	TRBJ2-1	many	CASSLQAAYNEQFF	TGTGCCAGCAGCTTACAAGCGGCCTACAATGAGCAGTTCTTC
TRBD2	TRBV19	TRBJ2-5	few	CASSTGLAGGRSSSTQYF	TGTGCCAGTAGTACGGGACTAGCGGGAGGACGATCCTCGTCGACCCAGTACTTC
TRBD2	TRBV27	TRBJ2-1	.	CASSLFTSGRAAYNEQFF	TGTGCCAGCAGTTTATTTACTAGCGGGAGGGCCGCCTACAATGAGCAGTTCTTC
.	TRBV29-1	TRBJ2-5	few	CSVARDQETQYF	TGCAGCGTTGCTAGGGACCAAGAGACCCAGTACTTC
TRBD2	TRBV6-4	TRBJ2-5	.	CASSHSGGNQETQYF	TGTGCCAGCAGCCACAGCGGGGGAAACCAAGAGACCCAGTACTTC
TRBD2	TRBV2	TRBJ2-1	.	CASRLTSGSTNEQFF	TGTGCCAGTCGCTTGACTAGCGGGAGCACCAATGAGCAGTTCTTC
TRBD2	TRBV7-2	TRBJ2-1	few	CASSVTLAGGLREQFF	TGTGCCAGCAGCGTAACACTAGCGGGAGGCCTTCGGGAGCAGTTCTTC
TRBD1	TRBV30	TRBJ2-1	.	CAWDPGQGASGEQFF	TGTGCCTGGGACCCCGGGCAGGGGGCGTCGGGTGAGCAGTTCTTC
TRBD1	TRBV30	TRBJ1-5	.	CAWSVGGQGNQPQHF	TGTGCCTGGAGTGTAGGCGGACAGGGGAATCAGCCCCAGCATTTT
.	TRBV19	TRBJ1-1	few	CASSRVSSLMNTEAFF	TGTGCCAGTTCTAGGGTATCCTCTCTCATGAACACTGAAGCTTTCTTT
.	TRBV2	TRBJ1-1	few	CASSGEYLNTEAFF	TGTGCCAGCAGTGGGGAGTACTTGAACACTGAAGCTTTCTTT
.	TRBV28	TRBJ1-2	.	CASSLSPRLAYGYTF	TGTGCCAGCAGTTTATCCCCTAGACTGGCCTATGGCTACACCTTC
.	TRBV5-6	TRBJ2-7	.	CASSYRDREQYF	TGTGCCAGCAGCTACAGGGATCGCGAGCAGTACTTC
.	TRBV18	TRBJ2-1	.	CASSPARLREQFF	TGTGCCAGCTCACCGGCGCGCCTAAGGGAGCAGTTCTTC
.	TRBV4-3	TRBJ2-3	few	CASSQGQYTDTQYF	TGCGCCAGCAGCCAAGGGCAGTACACAGATACGCAGTATTTT
.	TRBV7-8	TRBJ2-5	.	CASSLGLTQYF	TGTGCCAGCAGCTTAGGTCTGACCCAGTACTTC
TRBD2	TRBV9	TRBJ2-7	.	CASSAGTSGSYEQYF	TGTGCCAGCAGCGCCGGGACTAGCGGGAGCTACGAGCAGTACTTC
.	TRBV6-5	TRBJ2-3	few	CASSPRRGGDTQYF	TGTGCCAGCAGCCCTCGGCGCGGCGGTGATACGCAGTATTTT
TRBD2	TRBV13	TRBJ2-7	.	CASSLGRGLAPYEQYF	TGTGCCAGCAGCTTAGGGAGGGGACTAGCGCCCTACGAGCAGTACTTC
.	TRBV11-2	TRBJ2-5	.	CASSFLETQYF	TGTGCCAGCAGCTTCTTAGAGACCCAGTACTTC
.	TRBV5-1	TRBJ2-3	few	CASSLFVGLTDTQYF	TGCGCCAGCAGCTTGTTCGTGGGGTTGACAGATACGCAGTATTTT
.	TRBV30	TRBJ1-1	.	CAWGGGNTEAFF	TGTGCCTGGGGGGGAGGGAACACTGAAGCTTTCTTT
.	TRBV15	TRBJ1-2	.	CATSSSLNTGQGYTF	TGTGCCACCAGCAGTAGCCTGAACACAGGGCAAGGCTACACCTTC
TRBD2	TRBV4-2	TRBJ2-7	.	CASSRPGTTSYEQYF	TGTGCCAGCAGCCGCCCCGGGACTACCTCCTACGAGCAGTACTTC
.	TRBV9	TRBJ2-7	.	CASSVTGDRGEQYF	TGTGCCAGCAGCGTGACGGGAGATCGCGGCGAGCAGTACTTC
TRBD2	TRBV11-2	TRBJ2-1	.	CASSRTSGREQFF	TGTGCCAGCAGCCGGACTAGCGGGAGGGAGCAGTTCTTC
TRBD2	TRBV7-2	TRBJ2-7	few	CASSHVAGGPDEQYF	TGTGCCAGCAGCCACGTAGCGGGAGGGCCCGACGAGCAGTACTTC
TRBD1	TRBV29-1	TRBJ2-1	few	CSAAPDRLYNEQFF	TGCAGCGCCGCACCGGACAGGCTATACAATGAGCAGTTCTTC